The 22 T cell receptor beta chains below were found in one sample sequenced in a study of cytomegalovirus exposure and HLA in healthy donors. PCR employed 60 Vbeta and 13 Jbeta primers. Sequencing was performed with immunoSEQ multiplex PCR; in TCRdb, only in-frame clones are kept and a portion is missing. The sample holds over 200,000 clones, over 65% seen once. The material sequenced was PBMCs. The origin of the receptors is a woman in her sixties or seventies in good health and CMV-seropositive.

There are a few counts of this clone. The chain combines TRBV6-1 with TRBJ1-5; no firm D call. This CDR3 contains 13 residues. Germline V gene lookup returns CDR1 MNHNS and CDR2 SASEGT. V lost 8 bases and J 4 bases, leaving 12 bases between the germline ends. The CDR3 is CASSASGNQPQHF. The DNA for the CDR3 is TGTGCCAGCTCAGCGAGTGGGAATCAGCCCCAGCATTTT.

This clone was seen more than once but under ten times. The rearrangement links TRBV5-4 to TRBJ1-3; no definite D call. This CDR3 is 15 amino acids long. The germline CDR1 and CDR2 sequences are SGHNT and YYREEE (reference sequence). Trimming pared 3 bases from V and 0 bases from J, leaving 10 bases between. This CDR3 is CASSSGLSSGNTIYF. In DNA, the CDR3 is TGTGCCAGCAGCTCCGGACTTAGCTCTGGAAACACCATATATTTT.

The chain recombines TRBV28 with TRBJ2-4; 11 nucleotides line up with TRBD2. The V and J ends lost 1 base and 1 base, in that order; junction bases with no gene match: 3. CDR1 is MDHEN, CDR2 SYDVKM, per germline. The CDR3 runs 17 residues. The CDR3 here is CASSLFTSGGAKNIQYF. The CDR3 region has the DNA TGTGCCAGCAGTTTATTTACTAGCGGGGGTGCCAAAAACATTCAGTACTTC.

This clone was counted only a few times. The chain links TRBV2 to TRBJ2-7; D call uncertain. The germline gives CDR1 SNHLY, CDR2 FYNNEI. V was pared by 6 bases and J by 5 bases, with 17 bases between. CDR3 size: 14 residues. For the CDR3, the DNA is TGTGCCAGCAGGCCCGGGTCTACTTCCAACGAGCAGTACTTC. This codes for CASRPGSTSNEQYF.

The chain recombines TRBV25-1 with TRBJ2-3; D unresolved. This CDR3 is 14 amino acids long. V was trimmed by 6 bases and J by 2 bases, leaving 12 bases between them. The germline CDR1 and CDR2 sequences are MGHDK and SYGVNS. The CDR3 region is CASSFAADTDTQYF. In DNA form, the CDR3 reads TGTGCCAGCAGCTTCGCGGCTGACACAGATACGCAGTATTTT.

This clone was picked up a small number of times. J is TRBJ1-2 and V is TRBV5-6, with D maybe TRBD1 (5 bases). The CDR3 is made up of 15 amino acids. The V and J ends lost 4 bases and 4 bases respectively, with 17 bases between them. CDR1 and CDR2 (germline): SGHDT, YYEEEE. The CDR3 DNA is TGTGCCAGCAGCCCGCGGCGGGGGTCGGGCTATGGCTACACCTTC. It specifies CASSPRRGSGYGYTF.

The chain employs TRBV5-4 and TRBJ2-1, with 7 bases lining up with TRBD2. Losses at the gene ends were 4 bases for V and 8 bases for J; bases not matched to a gene: 15. In germline, CDR1 is SGHNT, CDR2 YYREEE (reference sequence). This CDR3 comprises 16 residues. The CDR3 region has the DNA TGTGCCAGCAGCCGCCGGCTAGCGGCGGTGGTGCATGAGCAGTTCTTC. Residues: CASSRRLAAVVHEQFF.

The rearrangement uses TRBV30 and TRBJ2-7; TRBD1 aligns across 9 bases. The CDR3 is 14 amino acids. V shed 5 bases, J shed 0 bases, and the junction held 5 bases outside the gene matches. The germline gives CDR1 GTSNPN, CDR2 SVGIG (reference sequence). The chain's CDR3 is CAWRPGQGSYEQYF. The CDR3 region has the DNA TGTGCCTGGCGCCCGGGACAGGGCTCCTACGAGCAGTACTTC.

J is TRBJ2-2 and V is TRBV4-3; D might be TRBD2 (5 bases). Trimming took off 0 bases at V and 7 bases at J, with 12 bases between the two ends. Per the germline V gene, CDR1 is LGHNA and CDR2 is YSLEER. This CDR3 has 15 residues. CDR3 region: CASSQDLLVVGELFF. Here the CDR3 DNA reads TGCGCCAGCAGCCAAGATCTACTAGTCGTCGGGGAGCTGTTTTTT.

The chain is built from TRBV28 and TRBJ2-3; 11 nucleotides line up with TRBD1. The ends lost 7 bases at V and 13 bases at J; junction bases unmatched: 19. CDR1 is MDHEN and CDR2 is SYDVKM in the germline V gene. There are 16 residues in the CDR3. The CDR3, as DNA: TGTGCCAGCACCTTGGCAGGGACAGGGGGTGCCCTGGGGAAGTATTTT. Amino acid sequence: CASTLAGTGGALGKYF.

The rearrangement joins TRBV5-1 to TRBJ2-5; TRBD1 might be the D (8 bases). The V gene lost 4 bases and the J gene lost 5 bases, with 18 bases spanning the gap. CDR3 size: 15 residues. Germline V gene data show CDR1 as SGHRS and CDR2 as YFSETQ. The CDR3 loop reads CASSVNGQGGETQYF. The CDR3 nucleotides are TGCGCCAGCAGCGTAAACGGACAGGGAGGGGAGACCCAGTACTTC.

This clone was seen a few times. The CDR3 loop is CASSGGGIFFDTQYF. The CDR3 bases are TGTGCCAGCAGCGGGGGGGGCATATTTTTCGATACGCAGTATTTT. The chain recombines TRBV5-4 with TRBJ2-3, with a weak D call TRBD2 (7 bases). Trimming took 4 bases from V and 6 from J, leaving 18 bases between them. Looked up from germline, CDR1 is SGHNT and CDR2 is YYREEE (reference sequence). The CDR3 is 15 amino acids.

This chain links TRBV4-1 with TRBJ1-1, with 8 bases fitting TRBD1. CDR1 is MGHRA and CDR2 is YSYEKL in the germline V gene. This CDR3 is built from 18 residues. The J segment lost 0 bases and the V segment lost 1 base, leaving 10 bases of the junction unmatched. The CDR3 reads CASSQGQGTLWMNTEAFF. The DNA for the CDR3 is TGCGCCAGCAGCCAAGGACAGGGGACACTTTGGATGAACACTGAAGCTTTCTTT.

The chain carries TRBV28 and TRBJ1-5; TRBD1 is a possible D gene (6 bases). The CDR3 is made up of 16 amino acids. Germline V gives CDR1 MDHEN, CDR2 SYDVKM. The V gene lost 4 bases and the J gene lost 4 bases, with 17 bases spanning the gap. CDR3 nucleotide sequence: TGTGCCAGCAGTTCCCTGATGGACAGAAGTAATCAGCCCCAGCATTTT. It translates to CASSSLMDRSNQPQHF.

The chain couples TRBV14 to TRBJ2-7, with D possibly matching TRBD2 (5 bases). The V gene lost 1 base and the J gene lost 6 bases, with 10 bases spanning the gap. The CDR3 has 13 residues. Germline V gene sequence: CDR1 SGHDN, CDR2 FVKESK. The CDR3 region is CASSQASFGEQYF. In nucleotides, the CDR3 is TGTGCCAGCAGCCAAGCTAGCTTCGGCGAGCAGTACTTC.

CDR3 DNA sequence: TGTGCCAGCAGCCCGCGACAGGGGCTACACAATGAGCAGTTCTTC. It is translated as CASSPRQGLHNEQFF. V gene TRBV7-3 combines with J gene TRBJ2-1; 8 nucleotides align to TRBD1. CDR1 is SGHTA and CDR2 is FQGTGA in the germline V gene. The CDR3 has 15 amino acids. V was clipped by 5 bases and J by 5 bases; unmatched bases: 8.

V is TRBV21-1 and J is TRBJ1-5. TRBV21-1 is listed as a pseudogene. The CDR3 covers 13 residues. CDR3 nucleotides: TGTGCCAGCAGCAAGGGAGGGATTCAGCCCCAGCATTTT. The encoded protein is CASSKGGIQPQHF.

The chain recombines TRBV12-5 with TRBJ1-3; TRBD1 matches at 9 bases. The junction had 4 bases not matched to a gene; V was cut back by 6 bases and J by 7 bases. Germline V gene lookup returns CDR1 LGHNT and CDR2 FRNRAP. This CDR3 is 13 amino acids long. The CDR3 nucleotides are TGTGCTAGTGGGCGGACAGGGGAGAACACCATATATTTT. Translated: CASGRTGENTIYF.

The gene calls are TRBV6-5 and TRBJ2-7, with TRBD1 identical over 7 bases. V lost 6 bases to trimming and J lost 5 bases; unmatched junction nucleotides: 10. The germline CDR1 and CDR2 sequences are MNHEY and SVGAGI. The CDR3 extends over 14 amino acids. The CDR3 protein is CASSPPTGTHEQYF. As DNA, the CDR3 is TGTGCCAGCAGCCCCCCGACAGGGACCCACGAGCAGTACTTC.

This chain uses TRBV6-5 with TRBJ2-7, with D unresolved. The CDR3 consists of 14 residues. Germline V gives CDR1 MNHEY, CDR2 SVGAGI. Trimming shortened V by 0 bases and J by 0 bases, and 6 bases separated the two germline ends. This chain's CDR3 is CASSYSLASYEQYF. CDR3 in DNA: TGTGCCAGCAGTTACTCCCTGGCCTCCTACGAGCAGTACTTC.

V gene TRBV4-3 combines with J gene TRBJ1-4, with a weak D call TRBD1 (5 bases). Germline-derived CDR1 and CDR2 are LGHNA and YSLEER. The CDR3 length is 15 residues. V was pared by 0 bases and J by 7 bases, with 12 bases between. In DNA, the CDR3 is TGCGCCAGCAGCCAAGAAGGGTATAGGGGTGAAAAACTGTTTTTT. Protein product: CASSQEGYRGEKLFF.

The genes are TRBV27 and TRBJ1-5, with 9 bases lining up with TRBD1. The CDR3 length is 15 residues. The ends lost 5 bases at V and 5 bases at J; junction bases unmatched: 7. The V gene's germline CDR1 is MNHEY and CDR2 SMNVEV (reference sequence). The CDR3 DNA is TGTGCCAGCAGTCCACGGACAGGGGTGGATCAGCCCCAGCATTTT. Translated, it gives CASSPRTGVDQPQHF.